The text below deals with one T cell receptor beta chain. Its matching antigen is unknown. Sample treatment: over 15 received Ad26.COV2.S at low or high dose, single or two shots; about 5 received placebo; per-sample allocation not given. The study sampled participants on day 63 after the first vaccine or placebo injection. An 18-55-year-old adult in Boston served as donor. The sample originates from a study of Ad26.COV2.S vaccination and SARS-CoV-2 variants. The wider study: Donor allocation was to the COV1001 Ad26.COV2.S trial arm. Intramuscular Ad26.COV2.S doses were given once or twice, 56 days apart.

Findings and caveats of the study: Overall T cell responses may have been underestimated by the analyses of TCR breadth and depth.

Data came from immunoSEQ multiplex PCR; TCRdb stores just in-frame clones and leaves some out. The data show 350,000 to 600,000 clones, with around 89% seen just once and about 1.5% held by the top ten. Trimming stripped 5 bases from V and 2 bases from J, with 7 bases between. Per the germline V gene, CDR1 is SGHAT and CDR2 is FQNNGV. CDR3 length: 12 residues. The TCR sequence derives from a person aged 18-60 years who received the Ad26.COV2.S COVID-19 vaccine or a placebo. This material consisted of peripheral blood, taken in a trial of Ad26.COV2.S vaccine versus placebo. The chain recombines TRBV11-2 with TRBJ2-7; no clear D gene. CDR3 region: CASSPLAYEQYF. The CDR3 DNA reads TGTGCCAGCAGCCCTTTGGCCTACGAGCAGTACTTC.